Following are 10 T cell receptor beta chains from one sample sequenced in a study of human T cells and chemical hapten exposure. Stated time point: pre-sensitization, week 0. Stated treatment: therapeutic diphenylcyclopropenone sensitization with weekly scalp DPC. Each CDR3 protein is one row after TCRdb ran MiXCR on the RACE reads. The sample has 190,000 or so distinct CDR3 sequences, around 30% seen once. This specimen was whole blood, taken in connection with sensitization to the hapten diphenylcyclopropenone (DPC). Receptor source: a woman younger than 45 with alopecia areata. Some clones in this sample may be carry-over from other donors' samples.

The chain recombines TRBV6-2 or TRBV6-3 with TRBJ2-1, with D possibly TRBD1 on 6 matching bases. This CDR3 contains 14 residues. Germline assignment: CDR1 MNHEY and CDR2 SVGEGT. V was trimmed by 0 bases and J by 4 bases, leaving 7 bases between them. Here the CDR3 reads CASSYSTGYNEQFF. CDR3 coding DNA: TGTGCCAGCAGTTACTCTACAGGGTACAATGAGCAGTTCTTC.

This chain uses TRBV7-2 with TRBJ2-5, with 8 nucleotides matching TRBD2. The CDR3 runs to 15 residues. Germline V gene data show CDR1 as SGHTA and CDR2 as FQGNSA. V trimming: 4 bases; J trimming: 5 bases; junction bases outside the gene matches: 9. In DNA form, the CDR3 reads TGTGCCAGCAGCTCCCTCTCGGGAGGGAGGGAGACCCAGTACTTC. It encodes CASSSLSGGRETQYF. Based on the CDR3 plus reference TRBV7-2 and TRBJ2-5, the full variable domain is GAGVSQSPSNKVTEKGKDVELRCDPISGHTALYWYRQSLGQGLEFLIYFQGNSAPDKSGLPSDRFSAERTGGSVSTLTIQRTQQEDSAVYLCASSSLSGGRETQYFGPGTRLLVL.

The rearrangement joins TRBV15 to TRBJ2-3; 9 nucleotides line up with TRBD2. Unmatched junction bases numbered 4, after V lost 3 bases and J lost 3 bases. Germline V gene lookup returns CDR1 LNHNV and CDR2 YYDKDF (reference sequence). The CDR3 loop spans 15 amino acids. The CDR3 loop is CATSSYSGSTDTQYF. DNA of the CDR3: TGTGCCACCAGCAGTTATAGCGGGAGTACAGATACGCAGTATTTT.

This clonotype was counted a few times. V and J are TRBV20-1 and TRBJ2-1, with 8 positions matching TRBD2. The CDR3 spans 16 residues. In germline, CDR1 is DFQATT, CDR2 SNEGSKA (reference sequence). The ends lost 0 bases at V and 5 bases at J; junction bases unmatched: 9. This CDR3 reads CSARDLGTSGDNEQFF. The DNA for the CDR3 is TGCAGTGCTAGAGATTTGGGAACTAGCGGTGACAATGAGCAGTTCTTC.

J is TRBJ2-3 and V is TRBV5-1, with 8 bases identical to TRBD1. Per germline, CDR1 SGHRS and CDR2 YFSETQ. V trimming: 2 bases; J trimming: 2 bases; junction bases outside the gene matches: 22. The CDR3 is 21 amino acids. The CDR3 DNA sequence: TGCGCCAGCAGCTTAATCAATATAAGCCGGGACAGGCGTCGCGCCACAGATACGCAGTATTTT. It encodes CASSLINISRDRRRATDTQYF. Variable domain in full (rest from reference TRBV5-1 and TRBJ2-3): KAGVTQTPRYLIKTRGQQVTLSCSPISGHRSVSWYQQTPGQGLQFLFEYFSETQRNKGNFPGRFSGRQFSNSRSEMNVSTLELGDSALYLCASSLINISRDRRRATDTQYFGPGTRLTVL.

V usage is TRBV6-1 and J usage is TRBJ2-5; 8 nucleotides line up with TRBD2. CDR3 length: 15 amino acids. Trimming removed 6 bases from V and 4 bases from J; junction bases left unmatched: 10. The germline gives CDR1 MNHNS, CDR2 SASEGT. The CDR3 region is CASRSLPGGPETQYF. CDR3 nucleotides: TGTGCCAGCAGGTCCCTTCCGGGGGGGCCAGAGACCCAGTACTTC.

The chain combines TRBV7-2 with TRBJ2-6, with D perhaps TRBD1 (6 bases). Per the germline V gene, CDR1 is SGHTA and CDR2 is FQGNSA. The CDR3 contains 14 residues. This CDR3 reads CACSLQGGANVLTF. DNA for the CDR3: TGTGCTTGCAGCTTACAGGGTGGGGCCAACGTCCTGACTTTC.

This clonotype turned up a few times. The V call is TRBV9, the J call TRBJ2-2, with D unresolved. This CDR3 region has 13 residues. The germline CDR1 and CDR2 sequences are SGDLS and YYNGEE. The V and J ends lost 6 bases and 6 bases respectively, with 12 bases between them. CDR3: CASTSSGSGELFF. The CDR3 nucleotides are TGTGCCAGCACCTCTTCCGGATCCGGGGAGCTGTTTTTT.

V is TRBV9 and J is TRBJ2-1; a possible D gene is TRBD2 (5 bases). Germline assignment: CDR1 SGDLS and CDR2 YYNGEE. CDR3 size: 14 residues. The V gene lost 4 bases and the J gene lost 13 bases, with 21 bases spanning the gap. The CDR3 here is CASSLGLSEWYQFF. CDR3 coding DNA: TGTGCCAGCAGCCTTGGACTGAGTGAATGGTATCAGTTCTTC.

V and J are TRBV29-1 and TRBJ2-5; D ambiguous. V gave up 4 bases and J gave up 5 bases, with 11 bases separating them. Per germline, CDR1 SQVTM and CDR2 ANQGSEA. The CDR3 consists of 12 residues. For the CDR3, the DNA is TGCAGCGTTGGCTTGGGATTTGAGACCCAGTACTTC. Translation: CSVGLGFETQYF. Combining the CDR3 with reference TRBV29-1 and TRBJ2-5 gives the whole variable domain SAVISQKPSRDICQRGTSLTIQCQVDSQVTMMFWYRQQPGQSLTLIATANQGSEATYESGFVIDKFPISRPNLTFSTLTVSNMSPEDSSIYLCSVGLGFETQYFGPGTRLLVL.